This paragraph covers one T cell receptor (beta chain) sequence. The source of the sample is a study of blood T cell repertoires in COVID-19. At the level of the study: Acute and convalescent COVID-19 specimens originated in the United States, Italy and Spain.

Those who participated ranged in age from about 18 to 95 years and resided in about two dozen US areas. Cohorts were determined from participant-reported clinical history. Original data processing: Amplified reference gene primers provided the basis for estimating nucleated cell counts. Libraries were prepared by immunoSEQ multiplex PCR; TCRdb keeps only in-frame clonotypes and omits some of them. Clone size and the V and J calls come from that table; the DNA yielded D and trimming. This table holds approximately 300,000 clones, 85% to 90% found once. The V and J ends lost 5 bases and 7 bases respectively, with 11 bases between them. This CDR3 contains 13 residues. Germline V CDR1 and CDR2: SEHNR, FQNEAQ (reference sequence).

This rearrangement joins TRBV7-9 to TRBJ1-4; tentatively, D is TRBD1 (5 bases). This sequence originates from a young woman who had recovered from COVID-19. Source material: PBMCs or T cells enriched from blood (not recorded which). The CDR3 loop reads CASSQWGVEKLFF. The CDR3 DNA sequence: TGTGCCAGCAGCCAATGGGGCGTTGAAAAACTGTTTTTT. The full variable domain, with the rest looked up from reference TRBV7-9 and TRBJ1-4, is DTGVSQNPRHKITKRGQNVTFRCDPISEHNRLYWYRQTLGQGPEFLTYFQNEAQLEKSRLLSDRFSAERPKGSFSTLEIQRTEQGDSAMYLCASSQWGVEKLFFGSGTQLSVL.